This T cell receptor (beta chain) was captured in a study of cytomegalovirus exposure and HLA in healthy donors. In the PCR, 60 Vbeta and 13 Jbeta primers were used. Assay used: immunoSEQ multiplex PCR; TCRdb lists only in-frame clones, some missing. The data show roughly 120,000 clones, and the top ten clones hold roughly 3.5%. As for this clone: Its antigen is currently unknown.

Notes on the study in general: The study designated roughly 150 TCR beta chains cytomegalovirus-associated. Previously analyzed data showed that most TCR beta V segments were productive at a frequency of about 87% or about 30%. Excluded were some V segments that proved indistinguishable, including TRBV6-2 and TRBV6-3.

The germline gives CDR1 SNHLY, CDR2 FYNNEI. Losses at the gene ends were 6 bases for V and 3 bases for J; bases not matched to a gene: 8. There are 14 residues in the CDR3. The sequence was obtained from a man younger than 35 in good health and CMV-seronegative. The sequencing sample was made of PBMCs. The chain couples TRBV2 to TRBJ2-7; 7 positions agree with TRBD2. CDR3 residues: CASSPGLADYEQYF. CDR3 in DNA: TGTGCCAGCAGCCCTGGGCTAGCGGACTACGAGCAGTACTTC.